The following is a T cell receptor beta chain sequence with its context. These data are taken from a study of blood T cell repertoires in COVID-19. Study details: Samples of COVID-19 (acute and convalescent) were obtained from the United States, Italy and Spain. Sources were T cells, B-cell-depleted T cells, or PBMCs; the material itself was cDNA or gDNA.

V was pared by 4 bases and J by 5 bases, with 7 bases of the junction left unmatched. Germline V gives CDR1 SGHRS, CDR2 YFSETQ. The CDR3 totals 15 residues. Original methodology: Amplified reference gene primers provided the basis for estimating nucleated cell counts. The data were produced by immunoSEQ multiplex PCR, yet TCRdb's version contains in-frame clones alone and is incomplete. From that table come the V and J calls and clone size; the DNA was used to work out D and trimming. The data contain about 220,000 clones, about 90% of them singletons. V gene TRBV5-1 combines with J gene TRBJ1-4; 8 positions agree with TRBD1. Material for sequencing was peripheral blood. The receptor comes from a man aged 40-55 years with active or convalescent COVID-19. The CDR3 sequence: CASSPRTGLNEKLFF. Here the CDR3 DNA reads TGCGCCAGCAGCCCCCGGACAGGGTTAAATGAAAAACTGTTTTTT.